The clone carrying this T cell receptor (beta chain) was picked up many times. Its antigen remains unidentified. The length of the CDR3 is 11 residues. V gave up 4 bases and J gave up 4 bases, with 5 bases separating them. Germline-derived CDR1 and CDR2 are KGHSH and LQKENI. These data belong to a study of T cells in Graves' hyperthyroidism and ophthalmopathy. Study outcomes and limitations: Median prediction lead before ophthalmopathy onset was about 6.3 months with the model.

Researchers took RNA transcripts and amplified the TCR beta CDR3 regions from them. The TCR CDR3 first-round RT-PCR relied on the HTBI primer set. In TCRdb, the multiplex PCR reads were re-called with MiXCR into one record per CDR3 protein. The profile shows 370,000 or so distinct CDR3 sequences, around 14% of them singletons. PBMCs were collected from a roughly 9.7 ml volume of fresh peripheral blood. The chain combines TRBV18 with TRBJ2-7, with D unclear. Sequencing input: blood. The sequence was obtained from a woman aged 18 to 35 with Graves' hyperthyroidism that later progressed to Graves' ophthalmopathy. The CDR3 loop is CASSQKYEQYF. The CDR3 nucleotides are TGTGCCAGCTCACAGAAATACGAGCAGTACTTC.